The next 16 T cell receptor beta chains were all read from a single sample in a study of T cells in Graves' hyperthyroidism and ophthalmopathy (dated by TCRdb to about 2019). Library construction relied on multiplex PCR. The run used an Illumina HiSeq 2000. TCR beta CDR3 regions were amplified from RNA transcripts. For the first round of RT-PCR on the TCR CDR3, the HTBI primer set was used together with the Qiagen OneStep RT-PCR kit. Starting from the raw public reads, TCRdb applied fastp trimming at Q25, assembled clones with MiXCR and retained in-frame beta chains. All rows with the same CDR3 protein become a single entry with the most common DNA and genes. The sample has some 500,000 distinct CDR3 sequences on record, about 16% of them singletons. 25% to 30% of the sample goes to the ten largest clones. What was sequenced was blood. The receptors come from a woman in her thirties with Graves' ophthalmopathy.

This clonotype was observed a handful of times. The chain is built from TRBV6-1 and TRBJ2-7; D may be TRBD1 (6 bases). V lost 7 bases, J lost 2 bases, and 18 bases lay in between. The CDR3 covers 15 residues. Germline V CDR1 and CDR2: MNHNS, SASEGT. The CDR3, as DNA: TGTGCCAGCACCGAAACGGGACACGGGACCTACGAGCAGTACTTC. This gives the protein CASTETGHGTYEQYF.

At least ten counts were recorded for this clonotype. This rearrangement joins TRBV20-1 to TRBJ2-7; no clear D. The CDR3 length is 13 residues. V lost 1 base and J lost 2, with 9 bases in between. Germline V gene data show CDR1 as DFQATT and CDR2 as SNEGSKA (reference sequence). The CDR3 region is CSARGSDPYEQYF. The CDR3 bases are TGCAGTGCTAGAGGGAGTGACCCCTACGAGCAGTACTTC.

This clonotype appeared a few times. The CDR3 region is CASSLIGMIDTQYF. The CDR3 DNA reads as TGTGCCAGCAGCTTGATAGGGATGATAGATACGCAGTATTTT. This chain links TRBV28 with TRBJ2-3, with unresolved D. Germline CDR1 and CDR2: MDHEN and SYDVKM. The CDR3 is made up of 14 amino acids. V dropped 6 bases and J dropped 5 bases, with 15 bases sitting between them. The whole variable domain, remainder taken from reference TRBV28 and TRBJ2-3, is DVKVTQSSRYLVKRTGEKVFLECVQDMDHENMFWYRQDPGLGLRLIYFSYDVKMKEKGDIPEGYSVSREKKERFSLILESASTNQTSMYLCASSLIGMIDTQYFGPGTRLTVL.

This clonotype was counted many times. The chain is built from TRBV20-1 and TRBJ2-3; weak D call: TRBD2 (5 bases). The CDR3 loop spans 15 amino acids. V gave up 0 bases and J gave up 0 bases, with 10 bases separating them. Germline V gene sequence: CDR1 DFQATT, CDR2 SNEGSKA (reference sequence). This CDR3 is CSARDSGKSTDTQYF. In DNA form, the CDR3 reads TGCAGTGCTAGAGATTCGGGGAAAAGCACAGATACGCAGTATTTT.

The chain has TRBV6-5 and TRBJ2-1; 9 nucleotides match TRBD1. CDR1 and CDR2 (germline): MNHEY, SVGAGI. The CDR3 covers 13 residues. Germline trimming cut 6 bases from V and 6 bases from J; bases unmatched to any gene: 3. The CDR3 loop reads CASSYRGLNEQFF. CDR3 DNA sequence: TGTGCCAGCAGCTACAGGGGGCTCAATGAGCAGTTCTTC.

Ten or more counts support this clonotype. The V and J genes are TRBV11-2 and TRBJ2-1; a weak D match, TRBD1 (6 bases). From germline, CDR1 is SGHAT and CDR2 FQNNGV. The CDR3 is 16 residues long. Trimming took 5 bases from V and 6 from J, leaving 20 bases between them. The CDR3 sequence is CASSTRHRAGFNEQFF. In DNA, the CDR3 is TGTGCCAGCAGCACCCGACACAGGGCCGGGTTCAATGAGCAGTTCTTC.

This clonotype was found many times. CDR3 in DNA: TGTGCCAGCAGTTTATCAAGGGGGATCGAGCAGTACTTC. Encoded protein: CASSLSRGIEQYF. This chain links TRBV27 with TRBJ2-7, with D possibly TRBD1 on 6 matching bases. Trimming took off 0 bases at V and 6 bases at J, with 9 bases between the two ends. The CDR3 spans 13 residues. CDR1 is MNHEY and CDR2 is SMNVEV in the germline V gene (reference sequence).

This clonotype was detected only a few times. V is TRBV28 and J is TRBJ1-1; the D is unclear. CDR3 length: 14 residues. V was shortened by 4 bases and J by 1 base, with 10 bases between the two germline ends. The germline V gene encodes CDR1 MDHEN and CDR2 SYDVKM. CDR3 loop: CASSSIITNTEAFF. The CDR3 DNA reads as TGTGCCAGCAGTTCAATAATCACGAACACTGAAGCTTTCTTT. Variable domain in full (rest from reference TRBV28 and TRBJ1-1): DVKVTQSSRYLVKRTGEKVFLECVQDMDHENMFWYRQDPGLGLRLIYFSYDVKMKEKGDIPEGYSVSREKKERFSLILESASTNQTSMYLCASSSIITNTEAFFGQGTRLTVV.

The rearrangement uses TRBV9 and TRBJ2-7, with TRBD2 matching over 9 bases. The junction had 6 bases not matched to a gene; V was cut back by 0 bases and J by 5 bases. Germline V gene sequence: CDR1 SGDLS, CDR2 YYNGEE. The CDR3 totals 15 residues. DNA of the CDR3: TGTGCCAGCAGCGTAGGCGGGAGGGCCCACGACGAGCAGTACTTC. Protein: CASSVGGRAHDEQYF.

This rearrangement joins TRBV11-1 to TRBJ2-3, with TRBD2 identical over 15 bases. Germline V lookup: CDR1 SGHAT, CDR2 FQDESV (reference sequence). Trimming removed 4 bases from V and 5 bases from J; junction bases left unmatched: 7. This CDR3 comprises 17 residues. The CDR3 nucleotides are TGTGCCAGCAGCTACGCCGGACTAGCGGGAGGGGGAGATACGCAGTATTTT. Translated: CASSYAGLAGGGDTQYF.

The sample holds many counts of this clonotype. The J gene is TRBJ2-7, the V gene TRBV2, with TRBD1 as a possible D gene (5 bases). The V gene's germline CDR1 is SNHLY and CDR2 FYNNEI. CDR3 length: 15 residues. V dropped 3 bases and J dropped 2 bases, with 14 bases sitting between them. CDR3 region: CASSEGFAGTYEQYF. As DNA, the CDR3 is TGTGCCAGCAGTGAGGGTTTTGCAGGGACCTACGAGCAGTACTTC.

This clonotype has only a few counts. The chain carries TRBV5-8 and TRBJ2-1; tentatively, D is TRBD2 (6 bases). The V and J ends lost 4 bases and 4 bases respectively, with 15 bases between them. Germline values: CDR1 SGHTS, CDR2 YDEGEE. This CDR3 is built from 15 residues. CDR3 sequence (DNA): TGTGCCAGCAGCCGGAGGAGGGCCGGGTACAATGAGCAGTTCTTC. Translation: CASSRRRAGYNEQFF. Supplemented by reference TRBV5-8 and TRBJ2-1, the full variable domain reads EAGVTQSPTHLIKTRGQQATLRCSPISGHTSVYWYQQALGLGLQFLLWYDEGEERNRGNFPPRFSGRQFPNYSSELNVNALELEDSALYLCASSRRRAGYNEQFFGPGTRLTVL.

This clonotype was observed a handful of times. This sequence may be a read error, since a much larger clone differs from it by one base. V is TRBV28 and J is TRBJ1-2, with D unclear. The CDR3 has 12 residues. V lost 2 bases, J lost 6 bases, and 7 bases lay in between. Germline CDR1 reads MDHEN; CDR2 reads SYDVKM. CDR3: CASSLMMDGYTF. The CDR3 DNA is TGTGCCAGCAGTTTAATGATGGATGGCTACACCTTC.

The sample holds many counts of this clonotype. The J gene is TRBJ2-1, the V gene TRBV7-2; 10 bases fit TRBD2. After removal of 4 bases from V and 8 bases from J, the junction contained 5 bases not matched to a gene. The CDR3 has 14 amino acids. The germline CDR1 and CDR2 sequences are SGHTA and FQGNSA. The CDR3 nucleotides are TGTGCCAGCAGCTCACTAGCGGGACGCGATGAGCAGTTCTTC. This encodes CASSSLAGRDEQFF.

This clonotype has at least ten counts. The rearrangement joins TRBV7-8 to TRBJ1-2; 12 nucleotides match TRBD1. J gave up 7 bases and V 2 bases, and 14 bases lay outside the gene matches. The CDR3 loop spans 18 amino acids. CDR1 and CDR2 from the germline V gene are SGHVS and FQNEAQ. In nucleotides, the CDR3 is TGTGCCAGCAGCTTAAAAAGACGTGGGACAGGGGGCGGAGTTGGCTACACCTTC. This encodes CASSLKRRGTGGGVGYTF.

This chain connects TRBV6-1 to TRBJ2-2; D gene ambiguous. V lost 8 bases, J lost 6 bases, and 13 bases lay in between. From germline, CDR1 is MNHNS and CDR2 SASEGT. This CDR3 region has 13 residues. The CDR3 nucleotides read TGTGCCAGCTCCCTCCTTGGTCCCGGGGAGCTGTTTTTT. Its translation: CASSLLGPGELFF.